A selection of T cell receptor beta chains follows, all from one sample in a study of blood T cell repertoires in COVID-19. Assay used: immunoSEQ multiplex PCR; TCRdb lists only in-frame clones, some missing. The sample yields some 300,000 clones, around nine tenths seen once. The sequenced sample consisted of PBMCs or T cells enriched from blood (not recorded which). The receptors come from a woman aged 30 to 39 who had been exposed to COVID-19. CDR3s include the opening cysteine and the closing phenylalanine or tryptophan. Each record gives: V gene, clone size, D gene, J gene, CDR3 DNA, CDR3 protein. D genes are given only for firm matches. Clone sizes are given selectively: once, few, many, or a class where the clone is expanded.

V: TRBV7-2; size: .; D: TRBD1; J: TRBJ2-7; DNA: TGTGCCAGCAGCTTACGGCCGGGACAGTCCTACGAGCAGTACTTC; CDR3: CASSLRPGQSYEQYF
V: TRBV24-1; size: .; D: TRBD1; J: TRBJ1-2; DNA: TGTGCCACCAGTGACCCCGGGACAGGGTCTTTCTATGGCTACACCTTC; CDR3: CATSDPGTGSFYGYTF
V: TRBV6-5; size: .; D: TRBD1; J: TRBJ1-6; DNA: TGTGCCAGCAGTCCGCCGGGACAGCCTAATTCACCCCTCCACTTT; CDR3: CASSPPGQPNSPLHF
V: TRBV19; size: .; D: TRBD1; J: TRBJ2-3; DNA: TGTGCCAGTAGGACCCTGACAGGGGTGGCGGCAGATACGCAGTATTTT; CDR3: CASRTLTGVAADTQYF
V: TRBV4-2; size: .; D: .; J: TRBJ1-1; DNA: TGTGCCAGCAGCCAAGCCGCCACCGGGGGCACTGAAGCTTTCTTT; CDR3: CASSQAATGGTEAFF
V: TRBV11-2; size: .; D: TRBD2; J: TRBJ2-3; DNA: TGTGCCAGCACCGGACTAGCGGGGGTGAATACGCAGTATTTT; CDR3: CASTGLAGVNTQYF
V: TRBV10-3; size: .; D: TRBD1; J: TRBJ1-1; DNA: TGTGCCATCCGGAGGAAGGACAGGGGCCCGAACACTGAAGCTTTCTTT; CDR3: CAIRRKDRGPNTEAFF
V: TRBV5-6; size: once; D: .; J: TRBJ2-5; DNA: TGTGCCACGTCAAGCGGATCCCAAGAGACCCAGTACTTC; CDR3: CATSSGSQETQYF
V: TRBV12-3/TRBV12-4; size: .; D: .; J: TRBJ1-1; DNA: TGTGCCAGCAGTTTGCGGCCGGGGGAAGCTTTCTTT; CDR3: CASSLRPGEAFF
V: TRBV3-1/TRBV3-2; size: .; D: .; J: TRBJ1-2; DNA: TGTGCCAGCAGCCAAGGAGGGTTGCAAAATGGCTACACCTTC; CDR3: CASSQGGLQNGYTF
V: TRBV5-4; size: .; D: .; J: TRBJ1-4; DNA: TGTGCCAGCGGATCCGGGGAGGGTGAAAAACTGTTTTTT; CDR3: CASGSGEGEKLFF
V: TRBV7-9; size: .; D: TRBD1; J: TRBJ1-2; DNA: TGTGCCAGCAGCGAAGGGACAGGACAATATGGCTACACCTTC; CDR3: CASSEGTGQYGYTF
V: TRBV5-4; size: .; D: TRBD1; J: TRBJ1-2; DNA: TGTGCCAGCAGCCTTGAGACAGGGCGGTACTATGGCTACACCTTC; CDR3: CASSLETGRYYGYTF
V: TRBV15; size: .; D: TRBD1; J: TRBJ1-4; DNA: TGTGCCACCAGCAGAGAGGGGGGGCTCGGACAGGGCGGTGGAAAACTGTTTTTT; CDR3: CATSREGGLGQGGGKLFF
V: TRBV5-8; size: .; D: TRBD2; J: TRBJ2-1; DNA: TGTGCCAGCAGCTTGCAGGGACTAGCGGTCAATGAGCAGTTCTTC; CDR3: CASSLQGLAVNEQFF
V: TRBV9; size: once; D: .; J: TRBJ1-1; DNA: TGTGCCAGCAGCGTAGATAGGCGGACAGCGACATACACTGAAGCTTTCTTT; CDR3: CASSVDRRTATYTEAFF
V: TRBV7-3; size: .; D: TRBD2; J: TRBJ2-4; DNA: TGTGCCAGCTCTTTGGGAGGGGCCAAAAACATTCAGTACTTC; CDR3: CASSLGGAKNIQYF
V: TRBV11-1; size: .; D: TRBD2; J: TRBJ2-1; DNA: TGTGCCAGCAGCTTATCCTTAGCGGGGGGGCTGCGTGAGCAGTTCTTC; CDR3: CASSLSLAGGLREQFF
V: TRBV5-4; size: .; D: .; J: TRBJ2-7; DNA: TGTGCCAGCAGCTTACAGGCAAGCTCCTACGAGCAGTACTTC; CDR3: CASSLQASSYEQYF
V: TRBV7-8; size: .; D: .; J: TRBJ1-6; DNA: TGTGCCAGCAGCTTAGTCAGCTCTTACAGGGAGTGGCATTCACCCCTCCACTTT; CDR3: CASSLVSSYREWHSPLHF
V: TRBV5-1; size: .; D: .; J: TRBJ2-3; DNA: TGCGCCAGCAGCGGAGGGATACTAGCAGGTACAGATACGCAGTATTTT; CDR3: CASSGGILAGTDTQYF
V: TRBV5-4; size: .; D: TRBD1; J: TRBJ1-2; DNA: TGTGCCAGCAGCTCTCCGTGGGACAGGGAAGCTAACTATGGCTACACCTTC; CDR3: CASSSPWDREANYGYTF
V: TRBV7-9; size: .; D: TRBD1; J: TRBJ2-2; DNA: TGTGCCAGCAGCCCGCAGGGGGTATCCGGGGAGCTGTTTTTT; CDR3: CASSPQGVSGELFF
V: TRBV30; size: .; D: .; J: TRBJ2-7; DNA: TGTGCCACTACAAGGTCCAACTACTACGAGCAGTACTTC; CDR3: CATTRSNYYEQYF
V: TRBV19; size: .; D: .; J: TRBJ2-3; DNA: TGTGCCAGTAGTATTTCCTTTCGAGATACGCAGTATTTT; CDR3: CASSISFRDTQYF
V: TRBV5-1; size: .; D: TRBD1; J: TRBJ1-2; DNA: TGCGCCAGCAGCTTGGGGACAGGGTACTATGGCTACACCTTC; CDR3: CASSLGTGYYGYTF
V: TRBV5-5; size: once; D: TRBD1; J: TRBJ1-2; DNA: TGTGCCAGCAGCTCGGAGACAGGGGCGTACGGCTACACCTTC; CDR3: CASSSETGAYGYTF
V: TRBV15; size: .; D: TRBD2; J: TRBJ2-3; DNA: TGTGCCACCAGCAGAAGGGGCGGGGGGGCCGCAGATACGCAGTATTTT; CDR3: CATSRRGGGAADTQYF
V: TRBV7-3; size: .; D: .; J: TRBJ2-3; DNA: TGTGCCAGCAGCTCCCGACAGCGCACAGATACGCAGTATTTT; CDR3: CASSSRQRTDTQYF
V: TRBV13; size: .; D: .; J: TRBJ2-1; DNA: TGTGCCAGCAGCTTAGCGGTTGAGCAGTTCTTC; CDR3: CASSLAVEQFF
V: TRBV4-3; size: .; D: TRBD1; J: TRBJ1-1; DNA: TGCGCCAGCAGCCAAGATGGAGGGACAGGGGAAGCTTTCTTT; CDR3: CASSQDGGTGEAFF
V: TRBV5-1; size: .; D: TRBD1; J: TRBJ1-6; DNA: TGCGCCAGCAGCTTGGCCGCTAGGACAGGAGATAATTCACCCCTCCACTTT; CDR3: CASSLAARTGDNSPLHF
V: TRBV18; size: .; D: TRBD2; J: TRBJ2-1; DNA: TGTGCCAGCTCACAAGCGGGGGGGCCTGAGAATGAGCAGTTCTTC; CDR3: CASSQAGGPENEQFF
V: TRBV24-1; size: .; D: TRBD1; J: TRBJ2-2; DNA: TGTGCCACCAGTGATGCCGGGACAGGGAACACCGGGGAGCTGTTTTTT; CDR3: CATSDAGTGNTGELFF
V: TRBV9; size: .; D: .; J: TRBJ2-2; DNA: TGTGCCAGCAGCGTAATCGCCGGGGAGCTGTTTTTT; CDR3: CASSVIAGELFF
V: TRBV7-3; size: .; D: TRBD2; J: TRBJ2-1; DNA: TGTGCCAGCAGCTCCCCCGGTAGTGGCGGGGGAAATGAGCAGTTCTTC; CDR3: CASSSPGSGGGNEQFF
V: TRBV4-1; size: .; D: .; J: TRBJ1-3; DNA: TGCGCCAGCAGCCAGGACGGGGACACCATATATTTT; CDR3: CASSQDGDTIYF
V: TRBV3-1/TRBV3-2; size: .; D: .; J: TRBJ2-1; DNA: TGTGCCAGCAGCCAAGGAAATCGGGAGCAGTTCTTC; CDR3: CASSQGNREQFF
V: TRBV7-9; size: .; D: TRBD1; J: TRBJ2-1; DNA: TGTGCCAGCAGGGAACTTGGACAGGGGGAAGGTGAGCAGTTCTTC; CDR3: CASRELGQGEGEQFF
V: TRBV20-1; size: .; D: TRBD1; J: TRBJ1-6; DNA: TGCAGTGCGAGTCCCGGGACAGGGGGCAGGGCACCCCTCCACTTT; CDR3: CSASPGTGGRAPLHF
V: TRBV4-3; size: .; D: .; J: TRBJ2-1; DNA: TGCGCCAGCAGCCAAGATCGGACATCCTACAATGAGCAGTTCTTC; CDR3: CASSQDRTSYNEQFF
V: TRBV5-1; size: .; D: TRBD2; J: TRBJ2-2; DNA: TGCGCCAGCAGCGGGCTAGCGGGGTCGAACACCGGGGAGCTGTTTTTT; CDR3: CASSGLAGSNTGELFF
V: TRBV6-2/TRBV6-3; size: .; D: .; J: TRBJ2-7; DNA: TGTGCCAGCAGCTTCTCATGGGGGGACTACGAGCAGTACTTC; CDR3: CASSFSWGDYEQYF
V: TRBV3-1/TRBV3-2; size: .; D: TRBD1; J: TRBJ2-7; DNA: TGTGCCAGCAGCCACCATGGGGGGACAGGAAGGAGTTACGAGCAGTACTTC; CDR3: CASSHHGGTGRSYEQYF
V: TRBV7-9; size: .; D: .; J: TRBJ1-1; DNA: TGTGCCAGCAGCTTCCCCCGGGGGGGGTTGAACACTGAAGCTTTCTTT; CDR3: CASSFPRGGLNTEAFF
V: TRBV28; size: .; D: .; J: TRBJ1-2; DNA: TGTGCCAGCAGTTTATTGAGGTGGAACTATGGCTACACCTTC; CDR3: CASSLLRWNYGYTF
V: TRBV5-6; size: .; D: TRBD1; J: TRBJ2-5; DNA: TGTGCCAGCAGCCCGCTGGGGACAGGGGGGGAGACCCAGTACTTC; CDR3: CASSPLGTGGETQYF
V: TRBV7-8; size: .; D: .; J: TRBJ1-6; DNA: TGTGCCAGCAGCTTACAGGATATTCATGCTCCCCTCCACTTT; CDR3: CASSLQDIHAPLHF
V: TRBV11-3; size: .; D: TRBD1; J: TRBJ2-1; DNA: TGTGCCAGCAGCTTGACCCGGGACAGCGCCTACAATGAGCAGTTCTTC; CDR3: CASSLTRDSAYNEQFF
V: TRBV5-8; size: .; D: .; J: TRBJ2-3; DNA: TGTGCCAGCAGCTTGGCCATTACAGATACGCAGTATTTT; CDR3: CASSLAITDTQYF
V: TRBV5-4; size: .; D: .; J: TRBJ2-6; DNA: TGTGCCAGCAGTCCCACAGGGTTAGGCTCTGGGGCCAACGTCCTGACTTTC; CDR3: CASSPTGLGSGANVLTF
V: TRBV5-4; size: .; D: .; J: TRBJ2-5; DNA: TGTGCCAGCAGCTTCGGGGGGCAGACCCAAGAGACCCAGTACTTC; CDR3: CASSFGGQTQETQYF